The 12 T cell receptor beta chains below come from one sample, sequenced in a study of T cells in women clearing cervical HPV infection. Profiling relied on immunoSEQ multiplex PCR, and the TCRdb table lists in-frame clones only, not all of them. This sample's table has about 16,000 clones. The sample consisted of blood buffy coat. Receptor source: a woman between 18 and 70 years old with a cervical HPV16 infection that either progressed to CIN3+ or cleared (not recorded which).

A word on this clone: Sequencing ends 3 residues short of the CDR3 end; the germline J gene provides the rest. This chain joins TRBV11-3 and TRBJ1-1; possible D gene TRBD1, 5 bases. Between the trimmed V and J ends, which lost 2 bases and 3 bases, there was a span of 10 bases. This CDR3 contains 14 residues. Germline V lookup: CDR1 SGHNT, CDR2 YENEEA. The DNA read from the CDR3 is TGTGCCAGCAGCTTATATGGGGGGGACACTGAA. Its protein product is CASSLYGGDTE. Given in full, the CDR3 is CASSLYGGDTEAFF. The full variable domain, rest sourced from reference TRBV11-3 and TRBJ1-1, is EAGVVQSPRYKIIEKKQPVAFWCNPISGHNTLYWYLQNLGQGPELLIRYENEEAVDDSQLPKDRFSAERLKGVDSTLKIQPAELGDSAVYLCASSLYGGDTEAFFGQGTRLTVV.

For this clone: The CDR3 end lies 3 residues beyond the end of the read and is filled in from the germline J gene. This sequence joins TRBV11-1 and TRBJ1-1, with TRBD1 identical over 9 bases. The CDR3 runs 14 residues. CDR1 SGHAT and CDR2 FQDESV come from the germline V gene (reference sequence). The junction had 3 bases not matched to a gene; V was cut back by 3 bases and J by 4 bases. This chain's CDR3 is CASSFPGQGTEAFF. The DNA read from the CDR3 is TGTGCCAGCAGCTTTCCGGGACAGGGCACTGAA.

Concerning this clone: The read ends 3 residues shy of where the CDR3 ends; the end is completed using the germline J gene. This chain links TRBV20-1 with TRBJ2-5, with a weak D call TRBD1 (6 bases). The V and J ends lost 1 base and 5 bases respectively, with 11 bases between them. CDR1 is DFQATT, CDR2 SNEGSKA, per germline (reference sequence). This CDR3 contains 13 residues. The DNA read from the CDR3 is TGCAGTGCTAGAGTAACAGGGCTTGAGACC. Its translation: CSARVTGLET. The entire CDR3 sequence reads CSARVTGLETQYF.

Concerning this clone itself: The DNA ends 3 residues before the CDR3 does, and the rest of the CDR3 is filled in from the germline J gene. The chain links TRBV2 to TRBJ2-3; a weak D match, TRBD2 (6 bases). This CDR3 spans 13 amino acids. Trimming removed 8 bases at V and 2 bases at J, with 11 bases between. CDR1 and CDR2 (germline): SNHLY, FYNNEI. The CDR3 DNA, read in part, is TGTGCCAGCCTTCGGGGGTACACAGATACG. The encoded protein is CASLRGYTDT. From start to end, the CDR3 is CASLRGYTDTQYF.

As for this clone: The missing CDR3 end, 3 residues past where the read stops, is filled in from the germline J gene. The genes are TRBV20-1 and TRBJ2-1; 8 positions match TRBD2. The V gene end was trimmed by 4 bases and the J gene end by 1 base; junction bases not matched to a gene: 3. Germline lookup yields CDR1 DFQATT and CDR2 SNEGSKA (reference sequence). The CDR3 loop spans 14 amino acids. CDR3 protein: CSAKASGSYNEQFF. CDR3 DNA, as far as it was read: TGCAGTGCTAAGGCTAGCGGGTCCTACAATGAG.

The CDR3 loop is CASSIWPSLASGFPGELFF. Partial CDR3 DNA: TGTGCCAGTAGTATCTGGCCCTCGTTGGCTAGCGGGTTTCCCGGGGAG. V is TRBV19 and J is TRBJ2-2; 8 bases line up with TRBD2. Coverage ceases 3 residues before the CDR3 finishes, and the germline J gene fills in the end. The V gene's germline CDR1 is LNHDA and CDR2 SQIVND (reference sequence). The CDR3 is made up of 19 amino acids. V trimming: 3 bases; J trimming: 6 bases; junction bases outside the gene matches: 18.

As to this clone: From the germline J gene comes the end of the CDR3, since the read stops 3 residues before it. The chain is built from TRBV18 and TRBJ1-1; unclear D gene. Trimming cost V 6 bases and J 1 base, with 12 bases left between them. Germline V CDR1 and CDR2: KGHSH, LQKENI. This CDR3 contains 14 residues. The DNA read from the CDR3 is TGTGCCAGCTCCCAATCACGGGGGAACACTGAA. It translates to CASSQSRGNTE. The full CDR3 protein is CASSQSRGNTEAFF.

Notes on this clone: The read is 3 residues too short to cover the CDR3 end, so that end is filled in from the germline J gene. The rearrangement uses TRBV19 and TRBJ2-6; D perhaps matches TRBD1 (6 bases). Germline lookup yields CDR1 LNHDA and CDR2 SQIVND (reference sequence). V was shortened by 8 bases and J by 2 bases, with 10 bases between the two germline ends. This CDR3 contains 14 residues. CDR3 amino acids: CASHQGTGANVLTF. The CDR3 DNA, read in part, is TGTGCCAGTCACCAGGGGACTGGGGCCAACGTC.

Concerning this clone itself: The CDR3 goes on 3 residues after the read ends, and that part is filled in from the germline J gene. The V and J genes are TRBV20-1 and TRBJ2-6; tentatively, D is TRBD1 (5 bases). Germline values: CDR1 DFQATT, CDR2 SNEGSKA (reference sequence). V was shortened by 3 bases and J by 2 bases, with 11 bases between the two germline ends. The CDR3 covers 15 residues. CDR3 protein: CSASQRGTGANVLTF. Incomplete CDR3 DNA: TGCAGTGCTAGTCAAAGGGGAACTGGGGCCAACGTC.

A remark on this clone: The read ends 3 residues shy of where the CDR3 ends; the end is completed using the germline J gene. The chain recombines TRBV6-2 or TRBV6-3 with TRBJ2-5; 7 bases align to TRBD2. With V trimmed by 6 bases and J by 2 bases, 6 bases remained unmatched. CDR1 is MNHEY, CDR2 SVGEGT, per germline. The CDR3 consists of 14 residues. The covered CDR3 bases are TGTGCCAGCAGGAGAGCGGGGCCTCAAGAGACC. This gives the protein CASRRAGPQET. From start to end, the CDR3 is CASRRAGPQETQYF.

Note on this clone: The sequence runs out 3 residues before the end of the CDR3; the remainder is reconstructed from the germline J gene. The V gene is TRBV5-8, the J gene TRBJ2-3; the D gene is possibly TRBD1 (6 bases). The CDR3 runs 15 residues. The germline V gene has CDR1 SGHTS and CDR2 YDEGEE. The CDR3 DNA, read in part, is TGTGCCAGCAGCGCCTCTCAGGGGTCCGGGGAGACG. Translating gives CASSASQGSGET. The whole CDR3 protein reads CASSASQGSGETQYF.

Comments on this clone: The read stops 3 residues short of the end of the CDR3; the missing end is completed from the germline J gene. The chain couples TRBV4-2 to TRBJ1-1; 8 positions match TRBD1. The CDR3 has 15 amino acids. V shed 0 bases, J shed 0 bases, and the junction held 0 bases outside the gene matches. Germline V gene lookup returns CDR1 LGHNA and CDR2 YNFKEQ. CDR3 region: CASSQETGVNTEAFF. The sequenced part of the CDR3 DNA is TGTGCCAGCAGCCAAGAGACAGGGGTGAACACTGAA.